This T cell receptor (beta chain) was sequenced during a study of T-cell reconstitution after alpha-beta-depleted transplantation in children. A note on this clonotype: Its antigen is not known.

TCRbeta library construction was performed incorporating unique molecular identifiers. TCRdb re-analysed the PCR reads in MiXCR, keeping a single row per CDR3 protein. Of about 580,000 distinct CDR3 sequences in the sample, under 25% were seen once. General observations from the study: T-cell counts and diversity were attributed mostly to newly produced T cells one year after transplant. After transplant, at about two months, alpha-beta T cells were reportedly derived from several hundred expanded graft clones. Surviving recipient T cells and thymic progenitors accounted for the high day-60 TCRbeta diversity observed in some patients.

V trimming: 4 bases; J trimming: 6 bases; junction bases outside the gene matches: 2. The CDR3 totals 13 residues. Germline loops: CDR1 LGHDT, CDR2 YNNKEL (reference sequence). The receptor was derived from a boy in the first two years of life who had a stem cell transplant for acute myeloid leukemia, so the T cells may come from the graft donor. The sample here was PBMCs, mostly from graft donor cells, taken 360 days after TCRalphabeta/CD19-depleted stem cell transplant. The V gene is TRBV3-1, the J gene TRBJ1-1, with TRBD1 matching 10 bases. The CDR3 region is CASSPGTGAEAFF. CDR3 nucleotide sequence: TGTGCCAGCAGCCCTGGGACAGGGGCTGAAGCTTTCTTT.